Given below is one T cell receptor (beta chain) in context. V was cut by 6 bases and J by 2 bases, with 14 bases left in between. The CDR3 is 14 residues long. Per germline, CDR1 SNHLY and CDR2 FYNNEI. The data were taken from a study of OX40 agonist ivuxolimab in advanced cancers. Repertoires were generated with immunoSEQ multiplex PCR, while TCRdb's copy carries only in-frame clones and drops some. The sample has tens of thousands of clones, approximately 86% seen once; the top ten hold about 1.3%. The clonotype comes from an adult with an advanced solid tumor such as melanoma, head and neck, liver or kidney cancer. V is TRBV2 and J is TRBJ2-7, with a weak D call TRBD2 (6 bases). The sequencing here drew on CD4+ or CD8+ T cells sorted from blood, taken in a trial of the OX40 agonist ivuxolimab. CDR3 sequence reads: CASRAEGGTYEQYF. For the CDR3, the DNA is TGTGCCAGCAGAGCGGAGGGCGGTACCTACGAGCAGTACTTC.